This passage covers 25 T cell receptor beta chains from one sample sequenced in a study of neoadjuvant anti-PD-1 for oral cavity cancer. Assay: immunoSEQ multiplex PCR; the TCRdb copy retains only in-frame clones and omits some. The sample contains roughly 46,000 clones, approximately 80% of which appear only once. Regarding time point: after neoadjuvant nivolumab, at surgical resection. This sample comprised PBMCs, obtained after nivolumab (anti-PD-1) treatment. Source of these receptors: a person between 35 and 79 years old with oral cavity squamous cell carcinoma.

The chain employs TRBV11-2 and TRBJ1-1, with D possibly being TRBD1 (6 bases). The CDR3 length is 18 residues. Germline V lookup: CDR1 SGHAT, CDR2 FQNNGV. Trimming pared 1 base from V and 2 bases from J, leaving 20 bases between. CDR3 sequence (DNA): TGTGCCAGCAGCTTAGGGAGCCCTCGAGGGGGTATCAACACTGAAGCTTTCTTT. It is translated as CASSLGSPRGGINTEAFF.

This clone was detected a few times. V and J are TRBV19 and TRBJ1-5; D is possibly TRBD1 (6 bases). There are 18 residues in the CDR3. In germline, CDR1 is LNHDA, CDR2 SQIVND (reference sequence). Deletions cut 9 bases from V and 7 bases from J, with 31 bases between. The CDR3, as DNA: TGTGCCAGCCAACCCCCCCTTAGTCGGGGGGGCCGACGGCAGCCCCAGCATTTT. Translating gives CASQPPLSRGGRRQPQHF.

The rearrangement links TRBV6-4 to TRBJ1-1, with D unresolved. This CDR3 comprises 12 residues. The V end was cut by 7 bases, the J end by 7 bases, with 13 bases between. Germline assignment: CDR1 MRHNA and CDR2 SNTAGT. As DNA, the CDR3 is TGTGCCAGCACCAAGTGTCTCATTGAAGCTTTCTTT. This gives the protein CASTKCLIEAFF.

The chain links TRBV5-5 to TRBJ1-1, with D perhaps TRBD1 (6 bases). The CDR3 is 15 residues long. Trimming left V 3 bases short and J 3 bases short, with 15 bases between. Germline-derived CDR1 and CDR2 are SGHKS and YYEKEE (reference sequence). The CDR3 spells CASSSLQGRDTEAFF. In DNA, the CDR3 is TGTGCCAGCAGCTCTTTACAGGGTAGGGACACTGAAGCTTTCTTT.

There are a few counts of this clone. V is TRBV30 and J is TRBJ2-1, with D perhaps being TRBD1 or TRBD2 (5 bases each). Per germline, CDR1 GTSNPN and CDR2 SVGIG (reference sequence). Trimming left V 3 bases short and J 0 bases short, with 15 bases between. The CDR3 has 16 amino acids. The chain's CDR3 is CAWSGTWGNSYNEQFF. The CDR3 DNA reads TGTGCCTGGAGCGGTACATGGGGGAACTCCTACAATGAGCAGTTCTTC.

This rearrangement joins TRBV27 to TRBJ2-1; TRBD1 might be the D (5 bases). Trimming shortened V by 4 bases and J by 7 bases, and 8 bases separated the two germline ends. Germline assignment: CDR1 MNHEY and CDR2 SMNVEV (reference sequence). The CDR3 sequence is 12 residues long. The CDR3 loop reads CASSSAGNEQFF. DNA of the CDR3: TGTGCCAGCAGTTCCGCAGGGAATGAGCAGTTCTTC.

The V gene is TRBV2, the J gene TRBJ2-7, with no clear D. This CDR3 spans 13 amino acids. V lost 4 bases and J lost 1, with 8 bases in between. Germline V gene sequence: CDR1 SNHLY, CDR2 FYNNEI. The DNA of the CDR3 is TGTGCCAGCAGTGGTACAGCTTCCTACGAGCAGTACTTC. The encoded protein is CASSGTASYEQYF.

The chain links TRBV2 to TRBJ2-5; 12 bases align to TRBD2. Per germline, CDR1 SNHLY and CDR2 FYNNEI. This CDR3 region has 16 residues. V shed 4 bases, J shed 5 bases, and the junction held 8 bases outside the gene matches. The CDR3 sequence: CASSARGGLAGETQYF. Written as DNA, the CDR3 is TGTGCCAGCAGTGCGAGGGGGGGACTAGCGGGTGAGACCCAGTACTTC.

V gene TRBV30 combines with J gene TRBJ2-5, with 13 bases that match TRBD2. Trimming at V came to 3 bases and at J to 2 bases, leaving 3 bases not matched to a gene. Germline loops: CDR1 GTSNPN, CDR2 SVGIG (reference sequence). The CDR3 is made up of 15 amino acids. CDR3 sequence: CAWSQLAGGQETQYF. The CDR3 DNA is TGTGCCTGGAGCCAACTAGCGGGAGGGCAAGAGACCCAGTACTTC.

CDR3 bases: TGTGCCAGCAGCACCGTAGGCTATGGCTACACCTTC. It codes for CASSTVGYGYTF. The chain recombines TRBV11-2 with TRBJ1-2; D unclear. This CDR3 has 12 residues. Between the trimmed V and J ends, which lost 5 bases and 4 bases, there was a span of 8 bases. Per germline, CDR1 SGHAT and CDR2 FQNNGV.

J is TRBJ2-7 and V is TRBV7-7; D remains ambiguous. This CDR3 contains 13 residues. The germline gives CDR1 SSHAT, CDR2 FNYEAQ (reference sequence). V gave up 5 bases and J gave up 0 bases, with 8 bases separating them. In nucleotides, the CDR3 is TGTGCCAGCAGCCCCGGGCGCTCCTACGAGCAGTACTTC. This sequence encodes CASSPGRSYEQYF.

CDR3 bases: TGTGCCTGGGCCGGACAGGATAACTATGGCTACACCTTC. Translation: CAWAGQDNYGYTF. The rearrangement links TRBV30 to TRBJ1-2, with TRBD1 matching 7 bases. This CDR3 is built from 13 residues. V lost 5 bases and J lost 1; bases outside the gene matches: 4. Germline CDR1 reads GTSNPN; CDR2 reads SVGIG (reference sequence).

The chain's CDR3 is CASSLSGAGVSSPLHF. DNA of the CDR3: TGTGCCAGCAGCTTATCAGGCGCGGGGGTAAGTTCACCCCTCCACTTT. The J gene is TRBJ1-6, the V gene TRBV7-2, with D perhaps matching TRBD1 (5 bases). The CDR3 runs 16 residues. The V end lost 2 bases, the J end lost 9 bases, and 17 bases lay between the germline ends. Germline-derived CDR1 and CDR2 are SGHTA and FQGNSA.

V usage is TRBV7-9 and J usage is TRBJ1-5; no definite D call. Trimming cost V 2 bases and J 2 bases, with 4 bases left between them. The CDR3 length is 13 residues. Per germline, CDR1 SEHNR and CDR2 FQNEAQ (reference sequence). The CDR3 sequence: CASSLSGNQPQHF. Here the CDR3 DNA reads TGTGCCAGCAGCTTATCAGGCAATCAGCCCCAGCATTTT.

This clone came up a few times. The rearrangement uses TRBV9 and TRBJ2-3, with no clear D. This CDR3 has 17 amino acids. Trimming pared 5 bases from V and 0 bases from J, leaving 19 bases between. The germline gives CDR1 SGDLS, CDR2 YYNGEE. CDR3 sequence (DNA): TGTGCCAGCAGTAGACGGCAGGCTACTCTTAGCACAGATACGCAGTATTTT. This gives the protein CASSRRQATLSTDTQYF.

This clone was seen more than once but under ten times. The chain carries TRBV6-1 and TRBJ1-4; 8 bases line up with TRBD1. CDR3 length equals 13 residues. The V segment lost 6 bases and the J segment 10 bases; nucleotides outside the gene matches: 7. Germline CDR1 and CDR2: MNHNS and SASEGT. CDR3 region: CASRATTGGKLFF. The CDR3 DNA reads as TGTGCCAGCAGGGCTACTACAGGGGGAAAACTGTTTTTT.

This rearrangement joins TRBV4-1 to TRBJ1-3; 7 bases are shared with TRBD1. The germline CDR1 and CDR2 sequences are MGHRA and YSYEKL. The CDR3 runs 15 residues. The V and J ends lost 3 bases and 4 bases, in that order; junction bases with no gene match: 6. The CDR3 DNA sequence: TGCGCCAGCAGCCAGCTGACAGGGATCGGAAACACCATATATTTT. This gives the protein CASSQLTGIGNTIYF.

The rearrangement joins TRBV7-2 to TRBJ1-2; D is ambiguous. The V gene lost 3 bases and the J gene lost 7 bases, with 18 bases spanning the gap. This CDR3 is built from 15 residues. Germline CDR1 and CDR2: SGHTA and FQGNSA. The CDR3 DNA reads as TGTGCCAGCAGCTTCGGGTCCCAGACCAAAGCTGGCTACACCTTC. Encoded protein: CASSFGSQTKAGYTF.

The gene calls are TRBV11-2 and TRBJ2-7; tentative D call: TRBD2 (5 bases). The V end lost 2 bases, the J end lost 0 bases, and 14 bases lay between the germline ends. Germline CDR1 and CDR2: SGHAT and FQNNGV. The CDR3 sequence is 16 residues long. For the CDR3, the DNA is TGTGCCAGCAGCTTACTCCCCACCGGGGACTCCTACGAGCAGTACTTC. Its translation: CASSLLPTGDSYEQYF.

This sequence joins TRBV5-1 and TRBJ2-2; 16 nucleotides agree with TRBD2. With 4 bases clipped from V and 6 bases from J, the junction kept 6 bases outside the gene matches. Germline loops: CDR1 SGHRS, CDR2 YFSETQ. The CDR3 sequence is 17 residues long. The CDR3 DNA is TGCGCCAGCAGCAACGGGACTAGCGGGGGGGCAGCCGGGGAGCTGTTTTTT. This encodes CASSNGTSGGAAGELFF.

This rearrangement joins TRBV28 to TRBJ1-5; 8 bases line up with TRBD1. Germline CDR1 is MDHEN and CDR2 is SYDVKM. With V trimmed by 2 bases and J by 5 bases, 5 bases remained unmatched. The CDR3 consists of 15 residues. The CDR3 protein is CASSLQGARHQPQHF. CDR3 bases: TGTGCCAGCAGTTTACAGGGGGCGAGACATCAGCCCCAGCATTTT.

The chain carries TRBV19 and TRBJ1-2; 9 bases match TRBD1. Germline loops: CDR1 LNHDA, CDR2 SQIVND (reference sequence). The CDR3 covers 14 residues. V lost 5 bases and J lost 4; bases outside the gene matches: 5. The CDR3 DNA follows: TGTGCCAGTAGTTTGGGGGACAGGGTCTATGGCTACACCTTC. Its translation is CASSLGDRVYGYTF.

CDR3 sequence: CASNPTVGHQPQHF. The CDR3 DNA reads as TGTGCCAGCAACCCGACGGTGGGGCATCAGCCCCAGCATTTT. V usage is TRBV19 and J usage is TRBJ1-5; tentative D call: TRBD1 (5 bases). Germline V gene sequence: CDR1 LNHDA, CDR2 SQIVND (reference sequence). The CDR3 loop spans 14 amino acids. V was shortened by 9 bases and J by 5 bases, with 17 bases between the two germline ends.

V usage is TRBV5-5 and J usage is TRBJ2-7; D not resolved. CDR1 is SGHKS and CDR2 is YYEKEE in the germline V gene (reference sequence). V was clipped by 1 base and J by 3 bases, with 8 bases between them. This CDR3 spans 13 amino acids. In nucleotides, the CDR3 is TGTGCCAGCAGCTTGTCCCAGTTCTACGAGCAGTACTTC. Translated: CASSLSQFYEQYF.

CDR3 coding DNA: TGCGCCAGCAGCCAAGTGGACCTGATTATCTACAATGAGCAGTTCTTC. Translation gives CASSQVDLIIYNEQFF. The V gene is TRBV4-1, the J gene TRBJ2-1; no clear D gene. CDR1 is MGHRA, CDR2 YSYEKL, per germline. V was pared by 1 base and J by 3 bases, with 13 bases between. The length of the CDR3 is 16 residues.